Following are 30 T cell receptor beta chains from one sample sequenced in a study of blood T cell repertoires in COVID-19. Profiling relied on immunoSEQ multiplex PCR, and the TCRdb table lists in-frame clones only, not all of them. The sample consists of hundreds of thousands of clones, around 90% of them appearing once. The sequenced material came from PBMCs or T cells enriched from blood (not recorded which). These receptors were obtained from a woman between 18 and 29 years old who had recovered from COVID-19.

A word on this clone: An end of the junction differs from the germline gene, which may be a read error. The chain is built from TRBV6-1 and TRBJ1-6, with TRBD1 as a possible D gene (5 bases). The CDR3 has 11 residues. In germline, CDR1 is MNHNS, CDR2 SASEGT. The CDR3 bases are TGTGCCAGCAGTGATTGGGCAGGGCAGGACTTT. Protein sequence: CASSDWAGQDF.

The genes are TRBV7-9 and TRBJ2-3, with 10 nucleotides matching TRBD2. This CDR3 spans 16 amino acids. Per the germline V gene, CDR1 is SEHNR and CDR2 is FQNEAQ (reference sequence). After removal of 9 bases from V and 4 bases from J, the junction contained 13 bases not matched to a gene. The CDR3 sequence is CASPSSGSFRADTQYF. For the CDR3, the DNA is TGTGCCAGTCCCTCTAGCGGGAGTTTCCGCGCAGATACGCAGTATTTT.

This rearrangement joins TRBV19 to TRBJ1-5, with 7 bases matching TRBD1. This CDR3 region has 16 residues. V shed 4 bases and J 7 bases; nucleotides not matched to a gene: 13. Germline-derived CDR1 and CDR2 are LNHDA and SQIVND (reference sequence). CDR3 coding DNA: TGTGCCAGTAGTAAACTGAGTACAGGGGAACGGCAGCCCCAGCATTTT. It specifies CASSKLSTGERQPQHF.

V and J are TRBV10-3 and TRBJ1-6, with no clear D. The CDR3 has 13 residues. In germline, CDR1 is ENHRY, CDR2 SYGVKD. The ends were cut back, 7 bases at V and 6 bases at J, with 10 bases in the middle. DNA for the CDR3: TGTGCCATCACGGGTGAGGGTAATTCACCCCTCCACTTT. Its protein is CAITGEGNSPLHF.

As DNA, the CDR3 is TGTGCCAGCAGCCCCGGGACAGCGGCGGTTGATGAAAAACTGTTTTTT. This sequence encodes CASSPGTAAVDEKLFF. The chain uses TRBV28 and TRBJ1-4; 7 bases line up with TRBD1. Germline V gene lookup returns CDR1 MDHEN and CDR2 SYDVKM. The CDR3 covers 16 residues. The V gene end was trimmed by 6 bases and the J gene end by 6 bases; junction bases not matched to a gene: 13.

The chain is built from TRBV28 and TRBJ2-7, with 7 bases matching TRBD1. This CDR3 has 17 amino acids. V dropped 6 bases and J dropped 4; count of bases not matched to a gene: 18. Germline CDR1 and CDR2: MDHEN and SYDVKM. The chain's CDR3 is CASSPIQGQQFSYEQYF. The CDR3 coding sequence is TGTGCCAGCAGCCCGATACAGGGACAGCAGTTCAGTTACGAGCAGTACTTC. Based on the CDR3 plus reference TRBV28 and TRBJ2-7, the full variable domain is DVKVTQSSRYLVKRTGEKVFLECVQDMDHENMFWYRQDPGLGLRLIYFSYDVKMKEKGDIPEGYSVSREKKERFSLILESASTNQTSMYLCASSPIQGQQFSYEQYFGPGTRLTVT.

This rearrangement joins TRBV3-1 (or the pseudogene TRBV3-2) to TRBJ2-5, with 8 nucleotides matching TRBD2. The J segment lost 13 bases and the V segment lost 1 base, leaving 2 bases of the junction unmatched. This CDR3 has 11 residues. Germline CDR1 is LGHDT and CDR2 is YNNKEL (reference sequence). CDR3 nucleotide sequence: TGTGCCAGCAGCCAAGGGACTAGCTCGTACTTC. Its translation is CASSQGTSSYF.

This clone was observed a single time. This rearrangement joins TRBV2 to TRBJ1-4; a possible D gene is TRBD1 (6 bases). The CDR3 is 14 residues long. With 4 bases removed from V and 7 bases from J, the gap between germline ends came to 13 bases. From germline, CDR1 is SNHLY and CDR2 FYNNEI. The CDR3 loop is CASSVDRPGEKLFF. In DNA form, the CDR3 reads TGTGCCAGCAGTGTGGACAGACCGGGTGAAAAACTGTTTTTT. The full variable domain, rest sourced from reference TRBV2 and TRBJ1-4, is EPEVTQTPSHQVTQMGQEVILRCVPISNHLYFYWYRQILGQKVEFLVSFYNNEISEKSEIFDDQFSVERPDGSNFTLKIRSTKLEDSAMYFCASSVDRPGEKLFFGSGTQLSVL.

CDR3 nucleotide sequence: TGTGCCAGCGCCCACAGGGGGGCCTATGGCTACACCTTC. This gives the protein CASAHRGAYGYTF. This chain uses TRBV6-4 with TRBJ1-2, with 8 bases fitting TRBD1. The CDR3 covers 13 residues. V was pared by 8 bases and J by 4 bases, with 6 bases of the junction left unmatched. Germline V gene lookup returns CDR1 MRHNA and CDR2 SNTAGT.

The gene calls are TRBV6-2 or TRBV6-3 and TRBJ1-6, with 7 bases matching TRBD1. J was trimmed by 8 bases and V by 2 bases; bases with no gene match: 9. The CDR3 sequence is 16 residues long. CDR1 MNHEY and CDR2 SVGEGT come from the germline V gene. CDR3: CASSYRDSSMDSPLHF. The CDR3 bases are TGTGCCAGCAGTTACCGGGACAGTTCCATGGATTCACCCCTCCACTTT.

The chain links TRBV4-3 to TRBJ2-3, with 8 bases aligning to TRBD2. The CDR3 extends over 18 amino acids. Germline-derived CDR1 and CDR2 are LGHNA and YSLEER. V shed 1 base, J shed 2 bases, and the junction held 11 bases outside the gene matches. The CDR3 DNA sequence: TGCGCCAGCAGCCAAGTTGATAGCGGGGTATCCCCCACAGATACGCAGTATTTT. Translated, it gives CASSQVDSGVSPTDTQYF.

The chain has TRBV18 and TRBJ2-5; D may be TRBD1 (6 bases). CDR1 KGHSH and CDR2 LQKENI come from the germline V gene. V was pared by 8 bases and J by 4 bases, with 17 bases between. This CDR3 contains 14 residues. This chain's CDR3 is CASNLRGQTETQYF. The CDR3 region has the DNA TGTGCCAGCAATCTTCGGGGACAAACAGAGACCCAGTACTTC.

This clone has a single count. V gene TRBV7-6 combines with J gene TRBJ2-7, with TRBD1 matching 8 bases. The CDR3 spans 15 residues. Per the germline V gene, CDR1 is SGHVS and CDR2 is FNYEAQ. V dropped 1 base and J dropped 6; count of bases not matched to a gene: 8. CDR3 in DNA: TGTGCCAGCAGCTTAGGTGGGCGCGGACAGGGCGAGCAGTACTTC. It translates to CASSLGGRGQGEQYF.

The chain recombines TRBV19 with TRBJ2-7; TRBD2 matches at 13 bases. The CDR3 is 16 residues long. With 3 bases clipped from V and 4 bases from J, the junction kept 6 bases outside the gene matches. Per the germline V gene, CDR1 is LNHDA and CDR2 is SQIVND (reference sequence). The CDR3 bases are TGTGCCAGTAGTATTGGGACTAGCGGGGTAATTTACGAGCAGTACTTC. It encodes CASSIGTSGVIYEQYF. Complete variable domain (other parts from reference TRBV19 and TRBJ2-7): DGGITQSPKYLFRKEGQNVTLSCEQNLNHDAMYWYRQDPGQGLRLIYYSQIVNDFQKGDIAEGYSVSREKKESFPLTVTSAQKNPTAFYLCASSIGTSGVIYEQYFGPGTRLTVT.

V is TRBV30 and J is TRBJ1-1; D remains unclear. CDR1 is GTSNPN and CDR2 is SVGIG in the germline V gene (reference sequence). Trimming removed 1 base from V and 0 bases from J, with 12 bases in between. The length of the CDR3 is 15 residues. CDR3 coding DNA: TGTGCCTGGAGTGAACAGACCGGGATGAACACTGAAGCTTTCTTT. This gives the protein CAWSEQTGMNTEAFF.

This chain joins TRBV7-2 and TRBJ1-1; unclear D gene. The V end lost 1 base, the J end lost 2 bases, and 5 bases lay between the germline ends. Germline-derived CDR1 and CDR2 are SGHTA and FQGNSA. The CDR3 has 13 amino acids. The CDR3 bases are TGTGCCAGCAGCTTAGGCAGTAACACTGAAGCTTTCTTT. Residues: CASSLGSNTEAFF.

This clone occurred once. The chain uses TRBV5-4 and TRBJ2-3; 10 bases fit TRBD1. Germline assignment: CDR1 SGHNT and CDR2 YYREEE (reference sequence). This CDR3 has 15 residues. After removal of 4 bases from V and 3 bases from J, the junction contained 5 bases not matched to a gene. The CDR3, as DNA: TGTGCCAGCAGCGGGGACAGGGGAAATACAGATACGCAGTATTTT. This sequence encodes CASSGDRGNTDTQYF. Full variable domain (rest looked up from reference TRBV5-4 and TRBJ2-3): ETGVTQSPTHLIKTRGQQVTLRCSSQSGHNTVSWYQQALGQGPQFIFQYYREEENGRGNFPPRFSGLQFPNYSSELNVNALELDDSALYLCASSGDRGNTDTQYFGPGTRLTVL.

The rearrangement uses TRBV18 and TRBJ1-5, with TRBD1 as a possible D gene (5 bases). This CDR3 region has 18 residues. Between the trimmed V and J ends, which lost 0 bases and 4 bases, there was a span of 19 bases. Germline V CDR1 and CDR2: KGHSH, LQKENI. The CDR3 bases are TGTGCCAGCTCACCACCGGCCAGTCGTGCAGGGTCGAATCAGCCCCAGCATTTT. Protein sequence: CASSPPASRAGSNQPQHF.

The V call is TRBV28, the J call TRBJ2-7, with D tentatively TRBD1 (7 bases). Trimming stripped 2 bases from V and 4 bases from J, with 12 bases between. This CDR3 is built from 14 residues. Per germline, CDR1 MDHEN and CDR2 SYDVKM. The CDR3 spells CASSLQGGAYEQYF. CDR3 nucleotides: TGTGCCAGCAGTTTACAGGGGGGTGCGTACGAGCAGTACTTC.

The V and J genes are TRBV6-6 and TRBJ1-1; D gene unclear. The CDR3 is made up of 14 amino acids. V dropped 4 bases and J dropped 3 bases, with 12 bases sitting between them. Per the germline V gene, CDR1 is MNHNY and CDR2 is SVGAGI (reference sequence). DNA of the CDR3: TGTGCCAGCAGTTTGGGTCTCGGGGACACTGAAGCTTTCTTT. It translates to CASSLGLGDTEAFF.

This chain connects TRBV7-2 to TRBJ2-7; 11 bases line up with TRBD2. Trimming cost V 6 bases and J 3 bases; bases outside gene matches: 4. In germline, CDR1 is SGHTA, CDR2 FQGNSA. This CDR3 has 14 amino acids. The DNA for the CDR3 is TGTGCCAGCAGGGGGACTAGCGGTCTCTACGAGCAGTACTTC. Protein product: CASRGTSGLYEQYF.

The chain recombines TRBV9 with TRBJ1-1; no reliable D call. The CDR3 is 13 amino acids. Between the trimmed V and J ends, which lost 0 bases and 3 bases, there was a span of 6 bases. Germline loops: CDR1 SGDLS, CDR2 YYNGEE. The CDR3 sequence: CASSVGFDTEAFF. CDR3 nucleotides: TGTGCCAGCAGCGTAGGTTTCGACACTGAAGCTTTCTTT.

The rearrangement links TRBV5-8 to TRBJ2-7, with TRBD2 matching 12 bases. Unmatched junction bases numbered 4, after V lost 0 bases and J lost 6 bases. The CDR3 sequence is 15 residues long. Germline CDR1 is SGHTS and CDR2 is YDEGEE. CDR3 DNA sequence: TGTGCCAGCAGCTTGGTCACTAGCGGGAGGTCCGAGCAGTACTTC. Translating it yields CASSLVTSGRSEQYF.

The chain joins TRBV10-3 to TRBJ2-3; 12 bases fit TRBD1. There are 18 residues in the CDR3. Per germline, CDR1 ENHRY and CDR2 SYGVKD. V lost 2 bases to trimming and J lost 2 bases; unmatched junction nucleotides: 8. Written as DNA, the CDR3 is TGTGCCATCAGTGAGATGGGACAGGGGGCGGTGGACACAGATACGCAGTATTTT. It codes for CAISEMGQGAVDTDTQYF.

The V and J genes are TRBV7-8 and TRBJ2-3; D not certain. V was trimmed by 4 bases and J by 0 bases, leaving 14 bases between them. The CDR3 loop spans 16 amino acids. CDR1 SGHVS and CDR2 FQNEAQ come from the germline V gene. The CDR3 spells CASSSTTRPSTDTQYF. The CDR3 DNA is TGTGCCAGCAGCTCCACTACCAGACCCAGCACAGATACGCAGTATTTT.

This clone has only a few counts. The J gene is TRBJ2-7, the V gene TRBV18, with D perhaps TRBD2 (5 bases). The CDR3 consists of 13 residues. The V gene's germline CDR1 is KGHSH and CDR2 LQKENI. V was trimmed by 8 bases and J by 3 bases, leaving 14 bases between them. The CDR3: CASTTSGSYEQYF. In DNA, the CDR3 is TGTGCCAGCACCACGAGTGGGAGCTACGAGCAGTACTTC.

The genes are TRBV28 and TRBJ1-1, with D maybe TRBD1 (6 bases). The CDR3 loop spans 14 amino acids. Germline CDR1 is MDHEN and CDR2 is SYDVKM. V lost 3 bases and J 5 bases, leaving 13 bases between the germline ends. This CDR3 reads CASSFKGVWTEAFF. The CDR3 region has the DNA TGTGCCAGCAGTTTTAAGGGGGTATGGACTGAAGCTTTCTTT.

This chain uses TRBV28 with TRBJ2-5, with TRBD1 identical over 8 bases. The junction had 11 bases not matched to a gene; V was cut back by 6 bases and J by 5 bases. In germline, CDR1 is MDHEN, CDR2 SYDVKM. This CDR3 is built from 15 residues. The CDR3 DNA follows: TGTGCCAGCAGACACCCAGGGGGCGAGGGGGAGACCCAGTACTTC. It codes for CASRHPGGEGETQYF.

The V and J genes are TRBV30 and TRBJ1-1; 8 positions match TRBD1. Trimming took 0 bases from V and 5 from J; bases not matched to a gene: 8. Germline assignment: CDR1 GTSNPN and CDR2 SVGIG (reference sequence). CDR3 length: 15 amino acids. Written as DNA, the CDR3 is TGTGCCTGGAGTGTCCAGACAGGGGCTGGAACTGAAGCTTTCTTT. Protein: CAWSVQTGAGTEAFF.

This chain uses TRBV7-6 with TRBJ2-5, with TRBD1 matching 7 bases. The germline CDR1 and CDR2 sequences are SGHVS and FNYEAQ. V lost 5 bases, J lost 4 bases, and 7 bases stayed unmatched. The CDR3 length is 14 residues. CDR3 bases: TGTGCCAGCAGCCAAAGCGCAGGGGGAGAGACCCAGTACTTC. This codes for CASSQSAGGETQYF. The variable domain in full, with the rest retrieved from reference TRBV7-6 and TRBJ2-5, is GAGVSQSPRYKVTKRGQDVALRCDPISGHVSLYWYRQALGQGPEFLTYFNYEAQQDKSGLPNDRFSAERPEGSISTLTIQRTEQRDSAMYRCASSQSAGGETQYFGPGTRLLVL.